This TCR beta chain was sequenced during a study of tumor and adjacent non-tumor tissue in lung cancer. In the study overall: The patients, about nine men and roughly 5 women, were about 30 to 85 with stage I to III disease. The study, taken as a whole, reports: Tumor repertoires had a smaller top 100 clone share than normal lung.

Germline CDR1 SGHRS, CDR2 YFSETQ. The CDR3 is made up of 19 amino acids. To note about this clonotype: Its antigen is still unknown. At one end, the junction sequence differs from germline, possibly due to a read error.

No cell sorting was done before RNA was extracted from the tissue. The normal lung tissue was taken more than 3 cm from the tumor edge. A modified ARM-PCR protocol with three rounds of nested PCR amplified TCRbeta. TCRdb re-derived calls from the multiplex PCR reads in MiXCR, one entry per CDR3 protein. The sample has approximately 68,000 distinct CDR3 sequences, more than 65% seen once. Input material: distant non-tumor lung tissue. The gene calls are TRBV5-1 and TRBJ2-3; D is tentatively TRBD1 or TRBD2 (7 bases each). The TCR originated in a man aged 60 to 69 with non-small cell lung cancer. CDR3: CTSSRDREGRSYRTDTQYF. CDR3 nucleotides: TGCACCAGTAGCAGAGACAGGGAGGGGAGATCGTACCGCACAGATACGCAGTATTTT.